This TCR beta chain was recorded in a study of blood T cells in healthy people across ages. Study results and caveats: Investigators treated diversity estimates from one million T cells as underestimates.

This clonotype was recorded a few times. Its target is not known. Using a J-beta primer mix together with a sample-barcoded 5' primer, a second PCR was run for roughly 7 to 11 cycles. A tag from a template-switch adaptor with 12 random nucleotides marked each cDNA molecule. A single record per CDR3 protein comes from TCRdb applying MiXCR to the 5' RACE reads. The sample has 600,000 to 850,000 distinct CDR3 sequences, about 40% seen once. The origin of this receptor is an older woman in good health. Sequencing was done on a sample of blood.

CDR3 sequence (DNA): TGCAGTGCGGGCGAGCGGTCCCAAGAGACCCAGTACTTC. This gives the protein CSAGERSQETQYF. V gene TRBV20-1 combines with J gene TRBJ2-5, with D maybe TRBD2 (5 bases). The ends were cut back, 6 bases at V and 1 base at J, with 12 bases in the middle. CDR1 and CDR2 (germline): DFQATT, SNEGSKA (reference sequence). The CDR3 loop spans 13 amino acids.